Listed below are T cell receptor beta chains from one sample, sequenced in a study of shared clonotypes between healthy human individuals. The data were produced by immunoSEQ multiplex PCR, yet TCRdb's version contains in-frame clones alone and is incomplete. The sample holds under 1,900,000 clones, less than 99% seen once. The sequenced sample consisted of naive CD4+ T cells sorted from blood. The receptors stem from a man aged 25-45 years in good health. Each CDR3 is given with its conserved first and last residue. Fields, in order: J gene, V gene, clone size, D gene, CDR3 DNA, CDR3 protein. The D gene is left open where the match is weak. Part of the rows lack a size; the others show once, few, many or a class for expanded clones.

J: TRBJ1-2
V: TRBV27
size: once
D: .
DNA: TGTGCCAGCAGTTTTTCAGGGAGTCGAGATGGCTACACCTTC
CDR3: CASSFSGSRDGYTF

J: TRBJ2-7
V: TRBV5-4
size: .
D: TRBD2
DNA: TGTGCCAGCAGCTTCGGGGGACTAGCCTACGAGCAGTACTTC
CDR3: CASSFGGLAYEQYF

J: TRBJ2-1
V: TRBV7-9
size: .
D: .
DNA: TGTGCCAGCAGCTTAGCTAGCCCCCTCGAACCCTACAATGAGCAGTTCTTC
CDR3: CASSLASPLEPYNEQFF

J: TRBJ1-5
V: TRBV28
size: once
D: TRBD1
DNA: TGTGCCAGCAACCGCTACAGGGGCTATAGCAATCAGCCCCAGCATTTT
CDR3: CASNRYRGYSNQPQHF

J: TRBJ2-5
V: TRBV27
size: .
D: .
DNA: TGTGCCGCGGCCTCTAGGGGGAGAAGGGGTTCAGAGACCCAGTACTTC
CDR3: CAAASRGRRGSETQYF

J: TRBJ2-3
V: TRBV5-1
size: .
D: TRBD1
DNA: TGCGCCAGCAGCAACAGGGACAGGGTCAACACAGATACGCAGTATTTT
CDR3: CASSNRDRVNTDTQYF

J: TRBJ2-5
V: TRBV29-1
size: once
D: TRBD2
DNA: TGCAGCGTTGCGGGACTAGTGCAAGAGACCCAGTACTTC
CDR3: CSVAGLVQETQYF

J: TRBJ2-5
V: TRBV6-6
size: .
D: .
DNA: TGTGCCAGCAGTCCGCAATTCGGGGGCGAGGAGACCCAGTACTTC
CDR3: CASSPQFGGEETQYF

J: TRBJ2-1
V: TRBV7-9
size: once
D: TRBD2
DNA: TGTGCCAGCAGTTTGCTAGGCGGGAGGTCAAATGAGCAGTTCTTC
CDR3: CASSLLGGRSNEQFF

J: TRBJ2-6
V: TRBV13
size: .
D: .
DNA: TGTGCCAGCAGCTTAACTCTCTGGGCTTCTGGGGCCAACGTCCTGACTTTC
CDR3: CASSLTLWASGANVLTF

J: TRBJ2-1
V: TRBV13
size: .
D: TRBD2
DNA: TGTGCCAGCAGCCCCTTGGGTAGCGGGGCTTACAATGAGCAGTTCTTC
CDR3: CASSPLGSGAYNEQFF

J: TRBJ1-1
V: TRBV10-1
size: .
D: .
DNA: TGCGCCACCCAGGCGGGGGTGAACACTGAAGCTTTCTTT
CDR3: CATQAGVNTEAFF

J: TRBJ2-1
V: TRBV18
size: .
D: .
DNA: TGTGCCAGCTCCCTTGGAAATCGGGTAGGCAATGAGCAGTTCTTC
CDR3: CASSLGNRVGNEQFF

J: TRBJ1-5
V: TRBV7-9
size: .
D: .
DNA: TGTGCCAGCAGTACCACAGGGATCAATCAGCCCCAGCATTTT
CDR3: CASSTTGINQPQHF

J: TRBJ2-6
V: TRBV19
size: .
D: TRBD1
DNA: TGTGCCAGTAGTCGGTCTCATCTGACAGGGGCCCAACCTGGGGCCAACGTCCTGACTTTC
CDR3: CASSRSHLTGAQPGANVLTF

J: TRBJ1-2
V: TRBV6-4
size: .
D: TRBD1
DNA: TGTGCCAGGGAGACAGGGCCCGCTTGGTATGGCTACACCTTC
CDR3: CARETGPAWYGYTF

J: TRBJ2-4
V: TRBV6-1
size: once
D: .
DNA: TGTGCCAGCAGTGTGGGGACCTATAGATCACTAGCCAAAAACATTCAGTACTTC
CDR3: CASSVGTYRSLAKNIQYF

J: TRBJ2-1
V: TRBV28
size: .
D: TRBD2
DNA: TGTGCCAGCAGATACACTAGCGGAGGGGGGCAGTTCTTC
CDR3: CASRYTSGGGQFF

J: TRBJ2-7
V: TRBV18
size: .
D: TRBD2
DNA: TGTGCCAGCTCACCACCGAACGGGAGGGCCACCGAGCAGTACTTC
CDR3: CASSPPNGRATEQYF

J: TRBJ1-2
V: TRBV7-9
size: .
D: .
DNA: TGTGCCAGCAGCTTAGTAGGGACCCTGGGCTATGGCTACACCTTC
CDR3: CASSLVGTLGYGYTF

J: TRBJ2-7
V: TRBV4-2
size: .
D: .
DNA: TGTGCCAGCAGCCAAGATCCCGACAACGAGCAGTACTTC
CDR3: CASSQDPDNEQYF

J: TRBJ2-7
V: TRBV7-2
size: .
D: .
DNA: TGTGCCAGCAGCCCCTTCCTGGCGTCCTACGAGCAGTACTTC
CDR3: CASSPFLASYEQYF

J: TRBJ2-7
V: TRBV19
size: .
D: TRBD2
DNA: TGTGCCAGTAGTATAGCCGCGACTAGCGGGACCCACTCCTACGAGCAGTACTTC
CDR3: CASSIAATSGTHSYEQYF

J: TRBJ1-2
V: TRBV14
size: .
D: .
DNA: TGTGCCAGCAGCCAATTCCCCCTGCAGGAAAACTATGGCTACACCTTC
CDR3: CASSQFPLQENYGYTF